A selection of T cell receptor beta chains follows, all from one sample in a study of T-cell memory formation after mild COVID-19. TCRdb re-derived calls from the 5' RACE reads in MiXCR, one entry per CDR3 protein. The sample includes about 390,000 distinct CDR3 sequences, more than 15% of them seen just once. The sequencing input was PBMCs or a T cell subset sorted from them (not recorded which). These receptors originate from a man younger than 35 who had mild COVID-19 (a few samples of this study predate the infection). Cell type and time point are not known. Both conserved end residues are part of each CDR3. Fields, in order: CDR3 length, J gene, clone size, V gene, D gene, CDR3 protein, CDR3 DNA. D genes are given only for firm matches. Part of the rows lack a size; the others show once, few, many or a class for expanded clones.

len: 15; j_gene: TRBJ1-5; abundance: few; v_gene: TRBV12-3/TRBV12-4; d_gene: .; CDR3aa: CASRSQGDSNQPQHF; CDR3nt: TGTGCCAGCAGGTCCCAGGGAGATAGCAATCAGCCCCAGCATTTT
len: 15; j_gene: TRBJ1-1; abundance: .; v_gene: TRBV5-1; d_gene: .; CDR3aa: CASSLDPGVNTEAFF; CDR3nt: TGCGCCAGCAGCTTGGATCCTGGGGTGAACACTGAAGCTTTCTTT
len: 13; j_gene: TRBJ2-2; abundance: .; v_gene: TRBV7-3; d_gene: .; CDR3aa: CASSLFSAGELFF; CDR3nt: TGTGCCAGCAGCTTATTCTCGGCCGGGGAGCTGTTTTTT
len: 15; j_gene: TRBJ2-7; abundance: .; v_gene: TRBV6-2/TRBV6-3; d_gene: TRBD1; CDR3aa: CASYKYRGWSYEQYF; CDR3nt: TGTGCCAGCTATAAATACAGGGGATGGTCCTACGAGCAGTACTTC
len: 13; j_gene: TRBJ2-1; abundance: many; v_gene: TRBV5-1; d_gene: .; CDR3aa: CASSGNSGKEQFF; CDR3nt: TGCGCCAGCAGCGGAAACAGTGGAAAGGAGCAGTTCTTC
len: 15; j_gene: TRBJ1-5; abundance: .; v_gene: TRBV6-5; d_gene: .; CDR3aa: CASSYSGGGGQPQHF; CDR3nt: TGTGCCAGCAGTTACTCGGGGGGGGGAGGTCAGCCCCAGCATTTT
len: 12; j_gene: TRBJ1-2; abundance: few; v_gene: TRBV10-3; d_gene: .; CDR3aa: CAISEFQWGYTF; CDR3nt: TGTGCCATCAGTGAATTCCAGTGGGGCTACACCTTC
len: 15; j_gene: TRBJ2-1; abundance: few; v_gene: TRBV7-3; d_gene: .; CDR3aa: CASSPRASPYNEQFF; CDR3nt: TGTGCCAGCAGCCCAAGGGCCTCCCCCTACAATGAGCAGTTCTTC
len: 16; j_gene: TRBJ1-4; abundance: few; v_gene: TRBV7-2; d_gene: .; CDR3aa: CASSLYTGGMDEKLFF; CDR3nt: TGTGCCAGCAGCTTATACACAGGTGGGATGGATGAAAAACTGTTTTTT
len: 14; j_gene: TRBJ2-5; abundance: .; v_gene: TRBV28; d_gene: TRBD2; CDR3aa: CASSSGGRRGTQYF; CDR3nt: TGTGCCAGCAGCTCGGGGGGGCGCCGGGGGACCCAGTACTTC
len: 13; j_gene: TRBJ2-5; abundance: few; v_gene: TRBV10-1; d_gene: .; CDR3aa: CASSAGDQETQYF; CDR3nt: TGCGCCAGCAGTGCGGGGGATCAAGAGACCCAGTACTTC
len: 13; j_gene: TRBJ1-5; abundance: few; v_gene: TRBV7-2; d_gene: .; CDR3aa: CASSGGANQPQHF; CDR3nt: TGTGCCAGCAGCGGGGGGGCCAATCAGCCCCAGCATTTT
len: 13; j_gene: TRBJ2-7; abundance: .; v_gene: TRBV11-2; d_gene: TRBD2; CDR3aa: CASTGTSLNEQYF; CDR3nt: TGTGCCAGCACCGGGACTAGCTTAAATGAGCAGTACTTC
len: 12; j_gene: TRBJ1-2; abundance: few; v_gene: TRBV20-1; d_gene: TRBD1; CDR3aa: CSADRGVGGYTF; CDR3nt: TGCAGTGCCGACAGGGGAGTCGGAGGCTACACCTTC
len: 15; j_gene: TRBJ2-5; abundance: many; v_gene: TRBV19; d_gene: TRBD2; CDR3aa: CASSTPASGRETQYF; CDR3nt: TGTGCCAGTAGTACGCCCGCTAGCGGGAGAGAGACCCAGTACTTC